The sequence of this TCR beta chain was determined in a study of cytomegalovirus exposure and HLA in healthy donors. Study results and limitations: It was reported that the classifier diagnosed cytomegalovirus status with high specificity and sensitivity in both the original and validation cohorts. With further analysis later on, most CMV-associated TCR beta chains appeared HLA-restricted.

The table lists this clone with a few counts. Its antigen is unknown. Among the donors, all were healthy bone marrow donors. There are 15 residues in the CDR3. The V and J ends lost 0 bases and 2 bases respectively, with 9 bases between them. Germline-derived CDR1 and CDR2 are LGHNA and YNFKEQ. PCR amplification relied on 60 Vbeta primers (plus 13 Jbeta primers). Data came from immunoSEQ multiplex PCR; TCRdb stores just in-frame clones and leaves some out. The table lists 60,000 to 75,000 clones, 55% to 75% of them singletons. The specimen sequenced was PBMCs. The chain carries TRBV4-2 and TRBJ2-3; tentatively, D is TRBD2 (5 bases). The source of this sequence is a woman in her thirties or forties in good health and CMV-seropositive. CDR3 residues: CASSQDFGDTDTQYF. CDR3 DNA: TGTGCCAGCAGCCAAGATTTCGGGGACACAGATACGCAGTATTTT.